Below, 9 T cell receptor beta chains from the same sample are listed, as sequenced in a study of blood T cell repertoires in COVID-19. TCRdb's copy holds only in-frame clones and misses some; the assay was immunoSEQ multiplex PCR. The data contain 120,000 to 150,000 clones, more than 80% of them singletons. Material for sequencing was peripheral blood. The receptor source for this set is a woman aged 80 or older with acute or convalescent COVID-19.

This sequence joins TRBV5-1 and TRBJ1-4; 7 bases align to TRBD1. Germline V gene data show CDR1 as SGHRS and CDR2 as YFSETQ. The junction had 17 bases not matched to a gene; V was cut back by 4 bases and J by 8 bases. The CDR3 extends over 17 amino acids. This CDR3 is CASSLEGGASLKEKLFF. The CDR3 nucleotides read TGCGCCAGCAGCCTGGAAGGGGGCGCCTCCTTAAAAGAAAAACTGTTTTTT.

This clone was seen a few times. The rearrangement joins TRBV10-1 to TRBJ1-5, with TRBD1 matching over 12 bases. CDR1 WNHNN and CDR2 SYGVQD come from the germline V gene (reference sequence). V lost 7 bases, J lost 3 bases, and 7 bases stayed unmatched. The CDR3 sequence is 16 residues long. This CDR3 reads CASKPGQGANNQPQHF. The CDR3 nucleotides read TGCGCCAGCAAACCGGGACAGGGGGCCAACAATCAGCCCCAGCATTTT.

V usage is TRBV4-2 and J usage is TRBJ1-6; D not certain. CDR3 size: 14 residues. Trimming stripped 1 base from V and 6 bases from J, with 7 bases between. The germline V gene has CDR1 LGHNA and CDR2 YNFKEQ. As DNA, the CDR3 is TGTGCCAGCAGCCAAGGCCGGGGTAATTCACCCCTCCACTTT. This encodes CASSQGRGNSPLHF.

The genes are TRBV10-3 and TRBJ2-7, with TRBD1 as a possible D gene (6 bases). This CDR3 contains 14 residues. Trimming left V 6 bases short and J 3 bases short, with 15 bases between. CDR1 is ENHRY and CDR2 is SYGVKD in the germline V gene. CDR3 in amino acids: CAIRQGLLDYEQYF. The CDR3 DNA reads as TGTGCCATCAGGCAGGGGCTATTAGACTACGAGCAGTACTTC.

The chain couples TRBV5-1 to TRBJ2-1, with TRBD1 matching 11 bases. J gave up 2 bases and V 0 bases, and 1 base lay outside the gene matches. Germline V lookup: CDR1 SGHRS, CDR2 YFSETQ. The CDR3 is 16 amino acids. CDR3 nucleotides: TGCGCCAGCAGCTTGGGGGGACAGGGGGCCTACAATGAGCAGTTCTTC. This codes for CASSLGGQGAYNEQFF.

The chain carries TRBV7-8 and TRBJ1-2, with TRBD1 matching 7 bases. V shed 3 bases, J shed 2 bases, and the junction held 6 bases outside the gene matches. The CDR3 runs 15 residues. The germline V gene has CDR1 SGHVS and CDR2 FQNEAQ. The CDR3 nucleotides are TGTGCCAGCAGCTTGGAGGGACAGCGAAACTATGGCTACACCTTC. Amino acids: CASSLEGQRNYGYTF. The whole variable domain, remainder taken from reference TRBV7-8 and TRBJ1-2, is GAGVSQSPRYKVAKRGQDVALRCDPISGHVSLFWYQQALGQGPEFLTYFQNEAQLDKSGLPSDRFFAERPEGSVSTLKIQRTQQEDSAVYLCASSLEGQRNYGYTFGSGTRLTVV.

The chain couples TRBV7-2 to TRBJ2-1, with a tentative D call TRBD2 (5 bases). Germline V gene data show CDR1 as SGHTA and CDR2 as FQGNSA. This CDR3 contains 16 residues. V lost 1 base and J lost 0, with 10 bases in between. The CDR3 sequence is CASSLVASSSYNEQFF. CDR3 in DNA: TGTGCCAGCAGCTTAGTTGCTAGCAGCTCCTACAATGAGCAGTTCTTC.

Here the CDR3 reads CASSFQGITEAFF. In nucleotides, the CDR3 is TGTGCCAGCAGCTTCCAGGGGATCACTGAAGCTTTCTTT. The chain links TRBV7-9 to TRBJ1-1; D is possibly TRBD1 (6 bases). Trimming cost V 3 bases and J 4 bases, with 9 bases left between them. Germline V gene data show CDR1 as SEHNR and CDR2 as FQNEAQ (reference sequence). The CDR3 length is 13 residues.

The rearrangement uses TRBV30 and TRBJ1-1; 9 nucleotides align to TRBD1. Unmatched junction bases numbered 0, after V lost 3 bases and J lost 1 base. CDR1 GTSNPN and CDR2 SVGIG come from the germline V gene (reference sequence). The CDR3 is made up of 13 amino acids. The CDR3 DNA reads TGTGCCTGGAGGGACAGGGGGAACACTGAAGCTTTCTTT. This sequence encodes CAWRDRGNTEAFF.